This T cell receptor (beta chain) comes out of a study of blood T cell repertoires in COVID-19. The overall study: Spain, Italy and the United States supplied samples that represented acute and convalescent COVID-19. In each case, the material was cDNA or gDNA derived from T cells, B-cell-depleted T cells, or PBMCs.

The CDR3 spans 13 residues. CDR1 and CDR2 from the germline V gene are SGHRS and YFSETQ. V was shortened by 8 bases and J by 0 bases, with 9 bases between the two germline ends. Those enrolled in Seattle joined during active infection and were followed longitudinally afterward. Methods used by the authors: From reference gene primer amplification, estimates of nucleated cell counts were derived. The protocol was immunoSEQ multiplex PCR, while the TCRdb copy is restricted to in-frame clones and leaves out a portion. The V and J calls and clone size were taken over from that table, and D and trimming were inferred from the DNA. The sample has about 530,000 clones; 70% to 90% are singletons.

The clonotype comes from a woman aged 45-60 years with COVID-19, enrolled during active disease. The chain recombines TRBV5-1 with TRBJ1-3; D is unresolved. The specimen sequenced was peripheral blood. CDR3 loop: CARESYSGNTIYF. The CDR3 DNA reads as TGCGCCAGAGAGTCATACTCTGGAAACACCATATATTTT.